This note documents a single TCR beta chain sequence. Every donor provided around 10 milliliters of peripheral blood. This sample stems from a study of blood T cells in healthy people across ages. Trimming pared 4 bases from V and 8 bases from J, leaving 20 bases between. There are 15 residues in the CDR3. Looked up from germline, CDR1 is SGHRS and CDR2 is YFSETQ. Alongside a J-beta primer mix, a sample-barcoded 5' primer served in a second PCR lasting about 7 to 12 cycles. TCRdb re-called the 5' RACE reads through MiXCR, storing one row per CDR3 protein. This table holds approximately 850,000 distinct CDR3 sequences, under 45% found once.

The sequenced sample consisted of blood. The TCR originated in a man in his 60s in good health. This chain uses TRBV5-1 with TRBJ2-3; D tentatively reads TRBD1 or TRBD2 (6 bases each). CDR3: CASSPRTVLGGTQYF. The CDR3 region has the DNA TGCGCCAGCAGCCCGAGGACAGTCCTCGGGGGTACGCAGTATTTT.